The source of this T cell receptor (beta chain) is a study of blood T cell repertoires in COVID-19. TCRdb's table, derived via immunoSEQ multiplex PCR, lists solely in-frame clones and lacks some. The table records around 150,000 clones, about 90% of them present only once. This CDR3 is 16 amino acids long. Unmatched junction bases numbered 16, after V lost 7 bases and J lost 7 bases. Germline V gives CDR1 MGHDK, CDR2 SYGVNS. The V and J genes are TRBV25-1 and TRBJ2-1; 7 bases map to TRBD1. Material for sequencing was peripheral blood. The receptor's source is a man aged 55 to 69 with active or convalescent COVID-19. The CDR3 sequence: CASTYLTGPLANEQFF. The CDR3 bases are TGTGCCAGCACCTATTTGACAGGGCCTTTAGCGAATGAGCAGTTCTTC.